This entry lists 15 T cell receptor beta chains sequenced from one sample in a study of cytomegalovirus exposure and HLA in healthy donors. This table comes from immunoSEQ multiplex PCR, and its TCRdb copy is limited to in-frame clones, with some not included. Counted here are a few hundred thousand clones, 70% to 90% occurring once; the ten biggest clones make up 0.9% to 1%. The sample was PBMCs. The source is a man younger than 45 in good health and CMV-seronegative.

The gene calls are TRBV6-1 and TRBJ1-6, with a possible D match to TRBD1 (6 bases). The length of the CDR3 is 16 residues. The V gene's germline CDR1 is MNHNS and CDR2 SASEGT. The germline V and J ends were trimmed by 3 bases and 3 bases, with 12 bases remaining between them. Written as DNA, the CDR3 is TGTGCCAGCAGTGACTACAGGGAGTTCTATAATTCACCCCTCCACTTT. This gives the protein CASSDYREFYNSPLHF.

J is TRBJ2-3 and V is TRBV5-6; 10 nucleotides line up with TRBD1. Germline CDR1 SGHDT, CDR2 YYEEEE. This CDR3 is 17 amino acids long. J lost 1 base, V lost 4 bases, and 9 bases had no gene match. The CDR3 DNA sequence: TGTGCCAGCAGCGATGAATGGACAGGGGGAGGCACAGATACGCAGTATTTT. Translating it yields CASSDEWTGGGTDTQYF.

The chain combines TRBV2 with TRBJ2-5; 10 bases fit TRBD2. V shed 7 bases, J shed 5 bases, and the junction held 7 bases outside the gene matches. The germline V gene has CDR1 SNHLY and CDR2 FYNNEI. The CDR3 sequence is 14 residues long. CDR3 protein: CASISAGGRETQYF. DNA for the CDR3: TGTGCCAGCATTTCAGCGGGGGGGAGGGAGACCCAGTACTTC.

This CDR3 is CASRRRQGLHEQYF. The CDR3 nucleotides read TGTGCCAGCAGACGCCGACAGGGTCTCCACGAGCAGTACTTC. V usage is TRBV6-6 and J usage is TRBJ2-7; 7 bases fit TRBD1. Germline CDR1 is MNHNY and CDR2 is SVGAGI (reference sequence). The CDR3 totals 14 residues. J was trimmed by 5 bases and V by 6 bases; bases with no gene match: 10.

The V gene is TRBV5-1, the J gene TRBJ2-2; the D is unclear. Germline CDR1 SGHRS, CDR2 YFSETQ. Trimming pared 0 bases from V and 0 bases from J, leaving 6 bases between. CDR3 length: 15 amino acids. The CDR3 DNA is TGCGCCAGCAGCTTGGCGGGTACGAACACCGGGGAGCTGTTTTTT. This translates into CASSLAGTNTGELFF.

This chain uses TRBV7-9 with TRBJ2-1, with no clear D. Trimming pared 8 bases from V and 10 bases from J, leaving 18 bases between. CDR1 SEHNR and CDR2 FQNEAQ come from the germline V gene (reference sequence). The CDR3 has 13 residues. As DNA, the CDR3 is TGTGCCAGCGGCAAGACGACCGACTCCGAGCAGTTCTTC. Translation: CASGKTTDSEQFF. Full variable domain (rest looked up from reference TRBV7-9 and TRBJ2-1): DTGVSQNPRHKITKRGQNVTFRCDPISEHNRLYWYRQTLGQGPEFLTYFQNEAQLEKSRLLSDRFSAERPKGSFSTLEIQRTEQGDSAMYLCASGKTTDSEQFFGPGTRLTVL.

The V and J genes are TRBV5-1 and TRBJ1-4; TRBD1 matches 9 bases. The germline V gene has CDR1 SGHRS and CDR2 YFSETQ. The CDR3 contains 18 residues. V gave up 1 base and J gave up 5 bases; unmatched junction bases: 12. The CDR3 bases are TGCGCCAGCAGCTTGACCGGGACAGGGAAGAGGAGGAATGAAAAACTGTTTTTT. Translating gives CASSLTGTGKRRNEKLFF.

V is TRBV6-5 and J is TRBJ1-4; TRBD1 agrees at 8 bases. This CDR3 is built from 14 residues. V lost 5 bases, J lost 8 bases, and 7 bases stayed unmatched. CDR1 MNHEY and CDR2 SVGAGI come from the germline V gene. The CDR3 bases are TGTGCCAGCAGTCGCGGGACAGGAGGGGAAAAACTGTTTTTT. Translating gives CASSRGTGGEKLFF.

The chain combines TRBV19 with TRBJ2-7; TRBD1 might be the D (6 bases). The CDR3 has 15 amino acids. The germline CDR1 and CDR2 sequences are LNHDA and SQIVND (reference sequence). V was clipped by 5 bases and J by 2 bases, with 16 bases between them. CDR3 amino acids: CASSSPGHGTYEQYF. The CDR3 region has the DNA TGTGCCAGTAGTTCTCCGGGACACGGAACCTACGAGCAGTACTTC.

The chain links TRBV6-5 to TRBJ1-2; tentative D call: TRBD1 (5 bases). The CDR3 has 16 amino acids. The germline CDR1 and CDR2 sequences are MNHEY and SVGAGI. V lost 0 bases to trimming and J lost 3 bases, with 14 bases between them. Written as DNA, the CDR3 is TGTGCCAGCAGTTACTCTGGGCAGGGTGTTGACTATGGCTACACCTTC. Encoded protein: CASSYSGQGVDYGYTF.

The chain is built from TRBV5-5 and TRBJ2-1; D unresolved. Germline CDR1 is SGHKS and CDR2 is YYEKEE (reference sequence). The germline V and J ends were trimmed by 4 bases and 7 bases, with 6 bases remaining between them. The CDR3 has 11 residues. The CDR3 DNA sequence: TGTGCCAGCAGCCCTAGGAATGAGCAGTTCTTC. Translation: CASSPRNEQFF.

The genes are TRBV18 and TRBJ2-2; unclear D gene. Germline CDR1 is KGHSH and CDR2 is LQKENI. V lost 0 bases to trimming and J lost 7 bases, with 9 bases between them. This CDR3 region has 14 residues. CDR3 amino acids: CASSPPPVIGELFF. The CDR3 DNA is TGTGCCAGCTCACCACCTCCGGTAATCGGGGAGCTGTTTTTT.

This clone was seen a single time. The chain couples TRBV6-1 to TRBJ1-5; D is perhaps TRBD1 (6 bases). The CDR3 runs 14 residues. CDR1 and CDR2 (germline): MNHNS, SASEGT. V was cut by 6 bases and J by 4 bases, with 13 bases left in between. The CDR3 DNA is TGTGCCAGCAGGGTCGGGACAACTAATCAGCCCCAGCATTTT. Its translation is CASRVGTTNQPQHF.

The chain recombines TRBV19 with TRBJ1-5; 9 nucleotides agree with TRBD1. Germline assignment: CDR1 LNHDA and CDR2 SQIVND (reference sequence). The ends lost 0 bases at V and 16 bases at J; junction bases unmatched: 10. The CDR3 contains 14 residues. The CDR3 coding sequence is TGTGCCAGTAGTATAGACCGGGCCGGGACAGGGATCCATTTT. Translation: CASSIDRAGTGIHF.

The rearrangement joins TRBV2 to TRBJ1-5, with 9 positions matching TRBD1. Germline trimming cut 6 bases from V and 10 bases from J; bases unmatched to any gene: 10. Germline lookup yields CDR1 SNHLY and CDR2 FYNNEI. The CDR3 sequence is 14 residues long. CDR3 sequence: CASSTGGAGGPQHF. CDR3 DNA: TGTGCCAGCAGCACAGGGGGCGCGGGCGGACCCCAGCATTTT.